The clone carrying this T cell receptor beta chain was counted a single time. No antigen is known for it. The data are from a study of shared clonotypes between healthy human individuals. CD8 cells regarded as naive lacked CD45RO, were positively chosen for CCR7, and omitted terminally differentiated effector memory CD45RA+ cells. It was across several immunoSEQ plates that each subset's genomic DNA was evenly split. Sequenced by immunoSEQ multiplex PCR; TCRdb stores in-frame clones only, minus some. The sample shows approximately 2,000,000 clones, approximately 92% of them seen only once. Study findings and constraints: The study found lower generation probabilities in non-shared clonotypes than in those shared by all four donors. In a handful of donors, around 4.8% of naive CD4 clonotypes appeared in common.

Germline V gene sequence: CDR1 KGHSY, CDR2 FQNENV. V was trimmed by 4 bases and J by 4 bases, leaving 16 bases between them. The CDR3 loop spans 15 amino acids. The sequencing input was naive CD8+ T cells from PBMCs. V gene TRBV16 combines with J gene TRBJ1-1; D is unclear. This receptor was taken from a man younger than 35 in good health. Some clones in this sample may be carry-over from other donors' samples. Written as DNA, the CDR3 is TGTGCCAGCAGCCTAACTGAACCCTCGGTCACTGAAGCTTTCTTT. Protein sequence: CASSLTEPSVTEAFF.